This T cell receptor beta chain came from a study of cytomegalovirus exposure and HLA in healthy donors. Use of 60 Vbeta and 13 Jbeta primers characterized the PCR. TCRdb's copy holds only in-frame clones and misses some; the assay was immunoSEQ multiplex PCR. The sample carries roughly 170,000 clones, around 77% recorded once. Sequenced: PBMCs. The receptor comes from a woman in her thirties in good health and CMV-seronegative.

The DNA for the CDR3 is TGTGCCAGCAGCTTAGTTCGTCTGAGTAGCTCCTACGAGCAGTACTTC. This gives the protein CASSLVRLSSSYEQYF. V is TRBV7-2 and J is TRBJ2-7, with D unresolved. Germline CDR1 reads SGHTA; CDR2 reads FQGNSA. Deletions cut 1 base from V and 0 bases from J, with 13 bases between. The CDR3 is 16 amino acids.